Sequencing of this T cell receptor (beta chain) was carried out in a study of control samples from healthy donors and cancer patients. Deletions cut 6 bases from V and 7 bases from J, with 15 bases between. Germline V lookup: CDR1 KGHSH, CDR2 LQKENI. This CDR3 region has 14 residues. Only in-frame clones appear in the TCRdb table, and some are missing; sequencing was by immunoSEQ multiplex PCR. Among 400,000 to 500,000 clones, roughly 90% were seen once, and the ten largest hold 5.5% to 7.5%. Sequenced sample: PBMCs. The V gene is TRBV18, the J gene TRBJ1-4; the D is unclear. This receptor was obtained from a man aged 40-55 years with head and neck cancer. DNA of the CDR3: TGTGCCAGCTCTCTTGCAGAGGGTGGTGAAAAACTGTTTTTT. The encoded protein is CASSLAEGGEKLFF.